These 27 T cell receptor beta chains originate from one sample sequenced in a study of response to subunit inactivated influenza vaccine. TCRdb analysed the RT-PCR reads with MiXCR anew, one entry per CDR3 protein. The table records approximately 500,000 distinct CDR3 sequences, 13% of them present only once. This material consisted of PBMCs from blood, taken about 40 days after vaccination. These receptors were taken from a man aged 50-60 years who received an inactivated influenza vaccine.

Concerning this clonotype itself: This may be a read error: a much more frequent sequence differs by one nucleotide. The chain links TRBV11-2 to TRBJ2-7; D unresolved. Germline CDR1 SGHAT, CDR2 FQNNGV. V was shortened by 5 bases and J by 2 bases, with 7 bases between the two germline ends. CDR3 length equals 12 residues. The CDR3 protein is CASSITTYEQYF. CDR3 coding DNA: TGTGCCAGCAGCATAACCACCTACGAGCAGTACTTC.

This clonotype was recorded a few times. CDR3 sequence reads: CASTLGAGVPNEQFF. In DNA, the CDR3 is TGTGCCAGCACCCTGGGGGCGGGAGTCCCTAATGAGCAGTTCTTC. The V and J genes are TRBV3-1 and TRBJ2-1, with D possibly TRBD2 on 7 matching bases. V was pared by 7 bases and J by 7 bases, with 20 bases between. The CDR3 runs to 15 residues. Germline CDR1 LGHDT, CDR2 YNNKEL (reference sequence).

This chain joins TRBV20-1 and TRBJ2-7; TRBD1 aligns across 7 bases. This CDR3 is 16 amino acids long. Germline CDR1 reads DFQATT; CDR2 reads SNEGSKA (reference sequence). The trim removed 1 base at V and 3 bases at J, leaving 12 bases unmatched. The CDR3 coding sequence is TGCAGTGCTAGAGCCCCGCGGCAGGGGGTTCTCTACGAGCAGTACTTC. This translates into CSARAPRQGVLYEQYF.

The chain has TRBV6-2 or TRBV6-3 and TRBJ2-1; 14 bases map to TRBD2. V shed 6 bases, J shed 2 bases, and the junction held 6 bases outside the gene matches. CDR1 MNHEY and CDR2 SVGEGT come from the germline V gene. The CDR3 totals 17 residues. The CDR3 region is CASRGLAGGRTYNEQFF. The CDR3 DNA reads TGTGCCAGCAGAGGACTAGCGGGGGGCCGGACCTACAATGAGCAGTTCTTC.

A few counts support this clonotype. The J gene is TRBJ1-5, the V gene TRBV29-1; a weak D match, TRBD1 (6 bases). Germline V lookup: CDR1 SQVTM, CDR2 ANQGSEA. The CDR3 runs to 13 residues. Between the trimmed V and J ends, which lost 2 bases and 5 bases, there was a span of 10 bases. CDR3 region: CSVETGRDQPQHF. DNA of the CDR3: TGCAGCGTTGAAACAGGGCGAGATCAGCCCCAGCATTTT.

To note about this clonotype: A read error may account for a junction end that differs from germline. The rearrangement joins TRBV20-1 to TRBJ2-1; 8 bases align to TRBD2. CDR3 length: 17 residues. Germline V gene sequence: CDR1 DFQATT, CDR2 SNEGSKA (reference sequence). CDR3 nucleotides: TGCAGTGCTAGACTGTACCGAACTAGCGGCTCCTACAATGAGCAGCTCTTC. Its protein is CSARLYRTSGSYNEQLF.

The rearrangement joins TRBV3-1 to TRBJ1-2; possibly TRBD1 for D (5 bases). The V and J ends lost 1 base and 5 bases respectively, with 14 bases between them. The V gene's germline CDR1 is LGHDT and CDR2 YNNKEL (reference sequence). This CDR3 contains 15 residues. The CDR3 nucleotides read TGTGCCAGCAGCCAAGGGGATCGCGGGGGATATGGCTACACCTTC. Encoded protein: CASSQGDRGGYGYTF.

This chain links TRBV6-1 with TRBJ2-3, with 8 bases lining up with TRBD2. The CDR3 covers 15 residues. With V trimmed by 6 bases and J by 4 bases, 9 bases remained unmatched. Germline V lookup: CDR1 MNHNS, CDR2 SASEGT. CDR3 protein: CASSHVAGGSDTQYF. CDR3 coding DNA: TGTGCCAGCAGCCACGTGGCGGGGGGCTCAGATACGCAGTATTTT.

In this sample, this clonotype turned up a few times. The chain employs TRBV12-3 or TRBV12-4 and TRBJ2-1, with 14 nucleotides matching TRBD2. The CDR3 covers 16 residues. V was pared by 6 bases and J by 7 bases, with 8 bases of the junction left unmatched. The CDR3 here is CASRPGLAGAWNEQFF. CDR3 DNA: TGTGCCAGCAGACCGGGACTAGCGGGAGCTTGGAATGAGCAGTTCTTC.

The V and J genes are TRBV12-3 or TRBV12-4 and TRBJ2-7; weak D call: TRBD2 (6 bases). Deletions cut 4 bases from V and 2 bases from J, with 12 bases between. The CDR3 spans 14 residues. This CDR3 is CASSSSSAPYEQYF. CDR3 DNA: TGTGCCAGCAGTTCCTCTAGCGCGCCCTACGAGCAGTACTTC.

This clonotype was picked up a small number of times. The chain has TRBV5-1 and TRBJ2-7; the match to TRBD1 covers 9 bases. Germline CDR1 SGHRS, CDR2 YFSETQ. Losses at the gene ends were 3 bases for V and 1 base for J; bases not matched to a gene: 5. This CDR3 comprises 15 residues. The CDR3 region is CASSYRDRESYEQYF. CDR3 nucleotides: TGCGCCAGCAGCTACCGGGACAGGGAATCCTACGAGCAGTACTTC.

The CDR3 reads CASSNLLDEQFF. The CDR3 coding sequence is TGTGCCAGCAGCAACTTATTAGATGAGCAGTTCTTC. The J gene is TRBJ2-1, the V gene TRBV11-2, with D unresolved. Germline lookup yields CDR1 SGHAT and CDR2 FQNNGV. The CDR3 covers 12 residues. V gave up 5 bases and J gave up 8 bases, with 10 bases separating them. Combining the CDR3 with reference TRBV11-2 and TRBJ2-1 gives the whole variable domain EAGVAQSPRYKIIEKRQSVAFWCNPISGHATLYWYQQILGQGPKLLIQFQNNGVVDDSQLPKDRFSAERLKGVDSTLKIQPAKLEDSAVYLCASSNLLDEQFFGPGTRLTVL.

A few counts support this clonotype. The V and J genes are TRBV20-1 and TRBJ2-5; TRBD1 aligns across 12 bases. Looked up from germline, CDR1 is DFQATT and CDR2 is SNEGSKA (reference sequence). The CDR3 totals 13 residues. The trim removed 6 bases at V and 3 bases at J, leaving 2 bases unmatched. DNA of the CDR3: TGCAGTGCAGGGACAGGGGGCAAAGAGACCCAGTACTTC. It encodes CSAGTGGKETQYF.

CDR3 region: CASSYLHRGETQYF. Here the CDR3 DNA reads TGTGCCAGCAGTTACCTGCACCGGGGAGAGACCCAGTACTTC. The J gene is TRBJ2-5, the V gene TRBV6-2 or TRBV6-3; D is perhaps TRBD2 (5 bases). The CDR3 loop spans 14 amino acids. Per germline, CDR1 MNHEY and CDR2 SVGEGT. The germline V and J ends were trimmed by 2 bases and 4 bases, with 11 bases remaining between them.

The chain couples TRBV5-1 to TRBJ2-7; 9 nucleotides align to TRBD1. The CDR3 covers 14 residues. Trimming removed 5 bases from V and 4 bases from J; junction bases left unmatched: 7. In germline, CDR1 is SGHRS, CDR2 YFSETQ. The CDR3 region has the DNA TGCGCCAGCAGATGGGGACAGGGTAGTTACGAGCAGTACTTC. Its translation is CASRWGQGSYEQYF.

This chain uses TRBV5-4 with TRBJ1-1, with D perhaps TRBD1 (6 bases). Trimming stripped 3 bases from V and 0 bases from J, with 15 bases between. The CDR3 totals 16 residues. CDR1 is SGHNT and CDR2 is YYREEE in the germline V gene (reference sequence). The CDR3 loop reads CASSWGRGRLNTEAFF. The CDR3 DNA is TGTGCCAGCAGCTGGGGCAGGGGCCGGTTGAACACTGAAGCTTTCTTT.

The J gene is TRBJ2-7, the V gene TRBV4-1; D gene unclear. The CDR3 totals 17 residues. CDR1 is MGHRA, CDR2 YSYEKL, per germline. The germline V and J ends were trimmed by 2 bases and 0 bases, with 17 bases remaining between them. The CDR3 loop reads CASSQRIEWPLSYEQYF. CDR3 coding DNA: TGCGCCAGCAGCCAAAGGATCGAATGGCCACTCTCCTACGAGCAGTACTTC.

This clonotype was picked up a small number of times. The chain recombines TRBV5-1 with TRBJ2-7; TRBD1 matches 7 bases. The CDR3 is made up of 13 amino acids. CDR1 SGHRS and CDR2 YFSETQ come from the germline V gene. The V gene end was trimmed by 4 bases and the J gene end by 2 bases; junction bases not matched to a gene: 3. The DNA of the CDR3 is TGCGCCAGCAGCCGAGGGACAGCCTACGAGCAGTACTTC. Protein: CASSRGTAYEQYF.

This clonotype has at least ten counts. The genes are TRBV7-2 and TRBJ2-5; the D gene is possibly TRBD2 (6 bases). This CDR3 has 13 residues. The V end was cut by 6 bases, the J end by 4 bases, with 12 bases between. From germline, CDR1 is SGHTA and CDR2 FQGNSA. The CDR3 DNA reads TGTGCCAGCAGTTATACTAGCAGAGAGACCCAGTACTTC. Protein: CASSYTSRETQYF.

This clonotype appeared many times. J is TRBJ2-5 and V is TRBV5-1; 10 nucleotides line up with TRBD2. Germline V gene data show CDR1 as SGHRS and CDR2 as YFSETQ. This CDR3 comprises 18 residues. Unmatched junction bases numbered 17, after V lost 7 bases and J lost 2 bases. CDR3 DNA: TGCGCCAGCCGCCCTTTTTCGGTAGCGGGAGGTCCACAAGAGACCCAGTACTTC. This encodes CASRPFSVAGGPQETQYF.

The rearrangement uses TRBV12-3 or TRBV12-4 and TRBJ1-5; the D is unclear. CDR3 length equals 15 residues. The germline V and J ends were trimmed by 6 bases and 3 bases, with 15 bases remaining between them. The CDR3 reads CASSRSGLINQPQHF. CDR3 nucleotide sequence: TGTGCCAGCAGCCGCAGCGGACTCATCAATCAGCCCCAGCATTTT.

This clonotype came up a few times. The genes are TRBV5-1 and TRBJ2-7; 7 bases fit TRBD1. The trim removed 5 bases at V and 3 bases at J, leaving 5 bases unmatched. CDR3 length: 13 residues. Germline V gives CDR1 SGHRS, CDR2 YFSETQ. DNA for the CDR3: TGCGCCAGCAGGGTCTCAGGGGGCTACGAGCAGTACTTC. Its protein is CASRVSGGYEQYF.

This clonotype was recorded many times. As DNA, the CDR3 is TGTGCCAGCAAGGGGGTCGGTGATAATTCACCCCTCCACTTT. Translated: CASKGVGDNSPLHF. The V gene is TRBV6-1, the J gene TRBJ1-6; a possible D gene is TRBD1 (6 bases). This CDR3 has 14 residues. From germline, CDR1 is MNHNS and CDR2 SASEGT. The V end was cut by 7 bases, the J end by 5 bases, with 12 bases between.

The V and J genes are TRBV5-6 and TRBJ2-1; unclear D gene. The CDR3 is 12 amino acids. CDR1 is SGHDT, CDR2 YYEEEE, per germline. V lost 4 bases to trimming and J lost 6 bases, with 8 bases between them. The CDR3 region is CASSRLRNEQFF. The CDR3 DNA follows: TGTGCCAGCAGCCGGCTCCGCAATGAGCAGTTCTTC.

The chain uses TRBV3-1 and TRBJ1-1; TRBD1 aligns across 8 bases. Trimming removed 0 bases from V and 1 base from J; junction bases left unmatched: 1. CDR3 length: 15 residues. CDR1 and CDR2 from the germline V gene are LGHDT and YNNKEL (reference sequence). CDR3 amino acids: CASSQEDRENTEAFF. CDR3 DNA sequence: TGTGCCAGCAGCCAAGAGGACAGGGAGAACACTGAAGCTTTCTTT.

A few counts support this clonotype. This chain joins TRBV15 and TRBJ1-4; 9 bases align to TRBD1. The trim removed 4 bases at V and 8 bases at J, leaving 5 bases unmatched. In germline, CDR1 is LNHNV, CDR2 YYDKDF (reference sequence). There are 14 residues in the CDR3. The CDR3 DNA sequence: TGTGCCACCAGCAAACAGGGGGCGCGAGAAAAACTGTTTTTT. Its translation is CATSKQGAREKLFF.

This clonotype appeared a few times. The J gene is TRBJ1-5, the V gene TRBV20-1; D gene uncertain. The length of the CDR3 is 14 residues. The germline gives CDR1 DFQATT, CDR2 SNEGSKA (reference sequence). Trimming stripped 0 bases from V and 4 bases from J, with 10 bases between. DNA of the CDR3: TGCAGTGCTAGAGATGCCGGGAAGAATCAGCCCCAGCATTTT. Its translation is CSARDAGKNQPQHF.